This T cell receptor (beta chain) was sequenced during a study of T cell repertoires in cytomegalovirus infection (dated by TCRdb to the late 2010s). In the study overall: Donor HLA type was relevant to the analysis, because carriage of CMV infection together with the matching HLA type was indicated by public TCR beta signatures.

What the authors observed across the whole study: Cumulative frequency of public TCR beta family members discriminated carriers of CMV infection plus the relevant HLA type in this cohort and an independent 352-donor cohort. The ex vivo response was dominated by HLA-C-restricted CMV-specific TCR beta clonotypes, and the single most frequent clonotype in two of eight donors was supplied by these HLA-C-restricted clonotypes.

This clonotype occurred many times. Its antigen target is currently unknown. There are no base qualities to consult, and no much larger clone falls within one base. Sequenced on an Illumina HiSeq 1500. In TCRdb, the public reads were trimmed at Q25 with fastp and aligned with MiXCR, with productive beta chains retained. When rows share a CDR3 protein, they turn into one entry using the most common DNA and genes. The sample table contains 60,000 to 75,000 distinct CDR3 sequences; only one count was recorded for under 4.5% of them. The top ten clonotypes cover around a fifth of the sample. Via the germline V gene, CDR1 is SGHTA and CDR2 FQGNSA. The CDR3 holds 15 amino acids from the cysteine to the phenylalanine. Only CDR3 DNA is held: 45 bases, read in frame from base 1. V gives up 1 base and J gives up 0 bases, and the segment between their germline ends measures 6 bases.

Input material: PBMCs. The sequence joins TRBV7-2 to TRBJ1-4; too little of a D gene remains to name it. This clonotype was obtained from a human donor in good health (CMV status not recorded). Some clones in this sample may be carry-over from other donors' samples. The CDR3 protein sequence reads: CASSLVGATNEKLFF. The sequence in DNA is TGTGCCAGCAGCTTAGTCGGAGCAACTAATGAAAAACTGTTTTTT.